This TCR beta chain is drawn from a study of graft-versus-host responses after intestinal transplantation (dated by TCRdb to the early 2020s). About the study as a whole: Multivisceral, liver-intestinal, or isolated intestinal transplants were received by the recipients. Anti-thymocyte globulin induction was given to all recipients, followed by maintenance tacrolimus and steroids for two to four years. After intestinal transplantation, graft-versus-host and host-versus-graft alloreactive T cell clones in the graft, circulation and bone marrow were tracked using bulk TCR-beta CDR3 sequencing. Alloreactive clones were identified by sequencing pre-transplant mixed lymphocyte reaction products and comparing them with unstimulated pre-transplant donor and recipient T cells. Of the 20 to 25 intestinal transplant recipients enrolled in the cohort, one of whom was a retransplant, a few patients without pretransplant specimens were excluded. Donor T cell macrochimerism was defined as a peak of at least 4% donor T cells among recipient peripheral blood mononuclear cells. Rather than being sequenced by the commercial service, samples from a few later patients were sequenced in-house on an Illumina MiSeq and processed with MiXCR. Findings and caveats that apply to the study as a whole: Conclusions were limited by the relatively low number and heterogeneity of intestinal transplant patients. In patients with donor T cell macrochimerism, the allografts had high GvH to HvG T cell clonal ratios. Early after transplant, peak levels of circulating GvH clones were found to be associated with declines in HvG clones. GvH clones turned up in recipient bone marrow, with some appearing earlier in ileal mucosa or blood, a pattern consistent with an intestinal mucosal origin.

Concerning this clone: Its antigen remains undetermined. It has no much larger one-base neighbor in the sample; base qualities were not kept.

In the first month after transplant, blood samples were collected up to 4 times, and after that at least monthly when available. The method behind the library was the immunoSEQ multiplex PCR assay. Adaptive Biotechnologies carried out high-throughput TCR-beta CDR3 sequencing of genomic DNA for most patients. In the original analysis: Adaptive's ImmunoSEQ software was the source of the TCR sequencing data for around 20 patients, while a few other patients were processed with MiXCR and VDJtools. CDR3 nucleotide sequences shared between donor and recipient were removed because their origin could not be assigned. To count as alloreactive, a clone needed at least 2-fold expansion over unstimulated cells and a minimum CFSE-low frequency of 0.002% (template counts) or 0.001% (read counts). Mappable clones were those detected in sequenced pre-transplant spleen, lymph node, or MLR CFSE-low populations of the donor or recipient. The cumulative frequency of alloreactive clones was calculated as a percentage of all sequences, weighted by copy number. As stored in TCRdb, this immuneACCESS dataset retains in-frame rearrangements with V and J assigned. A fraction of the clones does not appear; measured against another copy, unresolved V genes explain less than half of the discrepancy, and the remainder lacks a known reason. V, J and clone size are taken as reported in that table, and D and trimming were inferred from the DNA itself. Within this sample are 20,000 to 30,000 clones, with approximately 85% of them counted one time only. The top ten constitute 0.9% to 1% of the sample.

The sequence was obtained from a human patient who received an intestinal transplant, so some T cells may come from the graft donor. Sample: PBMCs, taken 463 days after intestinal transplant.

CDR3 reads: CASSLGGGVNEKLFF. The DNA sequence is TGCGCCAGCAGCTTGGGGGGCGGTGTTAATGAAAAACTGTTTTTT. Recombination joined TRBV5-1 with TRBJ1-4; TRBD1 is a possible D gene, resting on 5 matching bases. Per the germline V gene, SGHRS is the CDR1 and YFSETQ is the CDR2. A distance of 10 bases separates the germline ends of V and J, which lose 0 bases and 4 bases respectively. From the cysteine through the phenylalanine, the CDR3 covers 15 amino acids. The read is trimmed to its CDR3 DNA, 45 bases read in frame from base 1.